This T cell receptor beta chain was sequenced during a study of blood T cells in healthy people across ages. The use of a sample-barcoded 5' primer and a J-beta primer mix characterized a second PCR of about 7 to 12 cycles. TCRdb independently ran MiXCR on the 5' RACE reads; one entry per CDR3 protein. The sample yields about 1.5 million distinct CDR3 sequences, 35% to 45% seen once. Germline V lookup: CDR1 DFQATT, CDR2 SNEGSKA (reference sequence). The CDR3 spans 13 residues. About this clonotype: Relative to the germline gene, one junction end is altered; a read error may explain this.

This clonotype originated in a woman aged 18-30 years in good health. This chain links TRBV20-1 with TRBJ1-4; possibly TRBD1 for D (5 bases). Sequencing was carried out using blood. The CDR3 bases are TGCAATGCTACGGGACGGGAAAATGAAAAACTGTTTTTT. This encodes CNATGRENEKLFF.